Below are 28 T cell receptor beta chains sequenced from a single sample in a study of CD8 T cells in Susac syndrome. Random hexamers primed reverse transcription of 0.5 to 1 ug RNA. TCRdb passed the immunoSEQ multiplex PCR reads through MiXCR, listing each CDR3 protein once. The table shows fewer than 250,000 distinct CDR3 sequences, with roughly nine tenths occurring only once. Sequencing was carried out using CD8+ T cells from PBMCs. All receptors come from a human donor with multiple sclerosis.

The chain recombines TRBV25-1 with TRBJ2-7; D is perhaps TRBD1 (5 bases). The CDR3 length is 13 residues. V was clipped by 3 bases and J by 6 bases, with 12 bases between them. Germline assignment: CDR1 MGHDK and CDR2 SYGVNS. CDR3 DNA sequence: TGTGCCAGCAGTGAGCGACAGTCCGGCGAGCAGTACTTC. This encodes CASSERQSGEQYF.

CDR3 sequence (DNA): TGCGCCAGCAGCCTAGGACTAGCGGGGTACACCGGGGAGCTGTTTTTT. This translates into CASSLGLAGYTGELFF. The chain carries TRBV4-3 and TRBJ2-2; 12 bases line up with TRBD2. There are 16 residues in the CDR3. CDR1 LGHNA and CDR2 YSLEER come from the germline V gene. Trimming took 4 bases from V and 3 from J; bases not matched to a gene: 3.

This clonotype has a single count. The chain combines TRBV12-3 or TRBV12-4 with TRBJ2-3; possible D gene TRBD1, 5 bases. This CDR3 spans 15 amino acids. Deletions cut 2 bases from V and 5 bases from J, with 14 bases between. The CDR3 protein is CASSLFLGTGDTQYF. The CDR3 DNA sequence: TGTGCCAGCAGTTTATTCCTGGGAACAGGAGATACGCAGTATTTT.

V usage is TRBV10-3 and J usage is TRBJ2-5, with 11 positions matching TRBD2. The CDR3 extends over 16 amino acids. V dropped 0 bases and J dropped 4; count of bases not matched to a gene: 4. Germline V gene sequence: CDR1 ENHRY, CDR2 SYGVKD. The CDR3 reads CAISESSGTSGETQYF. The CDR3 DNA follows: TGTGCCATCAGTGAGTCCTCCGGGACTAGCGGAGAGACCCAGTACTTC.

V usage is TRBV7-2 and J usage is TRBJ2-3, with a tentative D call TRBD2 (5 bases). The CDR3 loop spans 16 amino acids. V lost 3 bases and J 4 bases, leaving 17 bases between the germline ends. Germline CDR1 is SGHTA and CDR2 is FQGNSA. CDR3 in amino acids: CASSFGMRSGADTQYF. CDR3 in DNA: TGTGCCAGCAGCTTCGGGATGCGATCCGGGGCAGATACGCAGTATTTT.

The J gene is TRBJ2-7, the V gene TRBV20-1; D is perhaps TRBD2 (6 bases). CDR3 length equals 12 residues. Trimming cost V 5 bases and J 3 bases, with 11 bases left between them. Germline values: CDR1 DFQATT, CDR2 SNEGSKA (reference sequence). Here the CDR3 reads CSAAGPNYEQYF. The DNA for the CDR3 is TGCAGTGCTGCGGGACCAAACTACGAGCAGTACTTC.

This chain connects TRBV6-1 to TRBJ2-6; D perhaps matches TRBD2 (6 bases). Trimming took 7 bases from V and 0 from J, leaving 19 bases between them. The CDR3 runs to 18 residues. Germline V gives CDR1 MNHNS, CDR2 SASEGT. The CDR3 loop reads CASTERLVRYSGANVLTF. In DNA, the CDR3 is TGTGCCAGCACCGAGCGACTAGTCCGCTACTCTGGGGCCAACGTCCTGACTTTC.

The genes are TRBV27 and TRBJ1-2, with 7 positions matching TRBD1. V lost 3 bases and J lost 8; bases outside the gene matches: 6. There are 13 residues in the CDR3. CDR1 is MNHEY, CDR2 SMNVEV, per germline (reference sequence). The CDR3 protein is CASSLEGAVGYTF. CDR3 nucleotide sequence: TGTGCCAGCAGTTTGGAGGGGGCTGTCGGCTACACCTTC.

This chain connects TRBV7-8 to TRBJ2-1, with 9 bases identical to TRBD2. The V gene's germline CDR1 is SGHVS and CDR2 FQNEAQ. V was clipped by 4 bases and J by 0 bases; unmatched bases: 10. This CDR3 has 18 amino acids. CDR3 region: CASSSGTSHQSSYNEQFF. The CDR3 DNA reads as TGTGCCAGCAGCTCCGGGACTAGCCACCAAAGCTCCTACAATGAGCAGTTCTTC.

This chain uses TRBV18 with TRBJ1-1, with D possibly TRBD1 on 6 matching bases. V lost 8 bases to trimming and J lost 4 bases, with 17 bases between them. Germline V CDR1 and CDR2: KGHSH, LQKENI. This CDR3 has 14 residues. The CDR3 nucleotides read TGTGCCAGCACAAAACCCGGACAGCTCACTGAAGCTTTCTTT. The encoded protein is CASTKPGQLTEAFF.

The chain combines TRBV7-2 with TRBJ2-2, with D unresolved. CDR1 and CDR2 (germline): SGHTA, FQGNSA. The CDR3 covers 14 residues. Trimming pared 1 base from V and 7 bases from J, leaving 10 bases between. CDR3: CASSLVLRDGELFF. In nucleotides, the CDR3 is TGTGCCAGCAGCTTAGTCCTACGAGACGGGGAGCTGTTTTTT.

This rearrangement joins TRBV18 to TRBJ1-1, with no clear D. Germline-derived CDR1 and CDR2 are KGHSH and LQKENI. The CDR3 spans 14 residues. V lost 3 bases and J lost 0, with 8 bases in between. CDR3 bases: TGTGCCAGCTCACCCTCCCAGATGAACACTGAAGCTTTCTTT. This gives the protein CASSPSQMNTEAFF.

The CDR3 loop is CASSGTGGGLEPQHF. Written as DNA, the CDR3 is TGTGCCAGCAGTGGTACAGGGGGCGGATTGGAGCCCCAGCATTTT. The chain links TRBV27 to TRBJ1-5; 9 positions agree with TRBD1. Per the germline V gene, CDR1 is MNHEY and CDR2 is SMNVEV (reference sequence). CDR3 length: 15 residues. Trimming cost V 5 bases and J 8 bases; bases outside gene matches: 10.

CDR3 residues: CASSAGANPYEQYF. CDR3 bases: TGTGCCAGCAGTGCAGGGGCGAACCCCTACGAGCAGTACTTC. The V call is TRBV2, the J call TRBJ2-7; possible D gene TRBD1, 6 bases. Deletions cut 4 bases from V and 2 bases from J, with 12 bases between. Germline V gene sequence: CDR1 SNHLY, CDR2 FYNNEI. This CDR3 region has 14 residues.

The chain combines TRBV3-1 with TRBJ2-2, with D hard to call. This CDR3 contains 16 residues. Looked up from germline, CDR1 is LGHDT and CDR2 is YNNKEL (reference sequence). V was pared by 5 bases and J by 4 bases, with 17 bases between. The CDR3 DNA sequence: TGTGCCAGCAGCTATCGAAGGGTGTTGGGCACCGGGGAGCTGTTTTTT. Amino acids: CASSYRRVLGTGELFF.

The CDR3 nucleotides are TGTGCCAGCGGGGATCCGGATGAAAAACTGTTTTTT. It encodes CASGDPDEKLFF. V usage is TRBV7-9 and J usage is TRBJ1-4; D is unresolved. This CDR3 has 12 amino acids. Germline lookup yields CDR1 SEHNR and CDR2 FQNEAQ (reference sequence). V shed 8 bases and J shed 6 bases, with 10 bases lying between them.

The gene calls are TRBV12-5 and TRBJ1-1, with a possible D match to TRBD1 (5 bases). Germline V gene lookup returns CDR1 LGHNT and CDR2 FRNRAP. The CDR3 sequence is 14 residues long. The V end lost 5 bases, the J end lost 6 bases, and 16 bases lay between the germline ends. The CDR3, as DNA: TGTGCTAGTGGTCCCCCCCGGGAAGGGGCTGAAGCTTTCTTT. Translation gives CASGPPREGAEAFF.

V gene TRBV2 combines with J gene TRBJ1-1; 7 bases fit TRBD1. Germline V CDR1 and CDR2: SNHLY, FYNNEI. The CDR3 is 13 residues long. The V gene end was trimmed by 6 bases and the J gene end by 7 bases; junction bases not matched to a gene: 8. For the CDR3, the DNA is TGTGCCAGCAGGGAACAGGGGTCGGATGAAGCTTTCTTT. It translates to CASREQGSDEAFF.

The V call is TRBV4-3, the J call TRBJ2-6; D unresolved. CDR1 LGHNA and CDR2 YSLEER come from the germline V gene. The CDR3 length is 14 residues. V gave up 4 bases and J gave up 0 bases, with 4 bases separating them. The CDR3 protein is CASSRASGANVLTF. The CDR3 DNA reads TGCGCCAGCAGCCGTGCCTCTGGGGCCAACGTCCTGACTTTC.

The DNA for the CDR3 is TGTGCCAGCAGTCCTAGCGGGAGAAGCACAGATACGCAGTATTTT. This translates into CASSPSGRSTDTQYF. This chain links TRBV9 with TRBJ2-3, with 10 positions matching TRBD2. In germline, CDR1 is SGDLS, CDR2 YYNGEE. The length of the CDR3 is 15 residues. V was pared by 5 bases and J by 0 bases, with 3 bases of the junction left unmatched.

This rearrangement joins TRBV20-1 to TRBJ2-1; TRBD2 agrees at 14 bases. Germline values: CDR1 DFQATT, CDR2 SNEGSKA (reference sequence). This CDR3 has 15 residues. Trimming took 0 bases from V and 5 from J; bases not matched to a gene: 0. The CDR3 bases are TGCAGTGCTAGAGAGGGACTAGCGGGGGACAATGAGCAGTTCTTC. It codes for CSAREGLAGDNEQFF.

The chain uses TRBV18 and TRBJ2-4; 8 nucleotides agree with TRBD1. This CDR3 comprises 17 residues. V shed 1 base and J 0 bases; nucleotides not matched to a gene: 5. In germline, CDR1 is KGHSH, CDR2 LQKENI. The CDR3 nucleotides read TGTGCCAGCTCACCACTGGACAGGGATATAGCCAAAAACATTCAGTACTTC. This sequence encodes CASSPLDRDIAKNIQYF.

This CDR3 reads CASSFPFRGYSTDTQYF. The CDR3 DNA reads as TGTGCCAGCAGCTTCCCATTCAGGGGCTACAGCACAGATACGCAGTATTTT. The V call is TRBV7-9, the J call TRBJ2-3; maybe TRBD1 (6 bases). Germline V lookup: CDR1 SEHNR, CDR2 FQNEAQ (reference sequence). The CDR3 extends over 17 amino acids. V shed 3 bases and J shed 0 bases, with 16 bases lying between them.

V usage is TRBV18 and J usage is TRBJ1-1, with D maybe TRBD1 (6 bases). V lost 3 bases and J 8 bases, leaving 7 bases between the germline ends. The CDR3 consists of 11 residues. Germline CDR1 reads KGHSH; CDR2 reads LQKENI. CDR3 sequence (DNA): TGTGCCAGCTCACCGGACAGAGAAGCTTTCTTT. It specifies CASSPDREAFF.

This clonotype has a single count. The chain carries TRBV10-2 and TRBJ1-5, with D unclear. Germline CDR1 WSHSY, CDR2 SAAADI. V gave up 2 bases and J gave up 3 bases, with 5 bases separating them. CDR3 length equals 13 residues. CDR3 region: CASSEGFNQPQHF. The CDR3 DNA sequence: TGCGCCAGCAGTGAGGGATTCAATCAGCCCCAGCATTTT.

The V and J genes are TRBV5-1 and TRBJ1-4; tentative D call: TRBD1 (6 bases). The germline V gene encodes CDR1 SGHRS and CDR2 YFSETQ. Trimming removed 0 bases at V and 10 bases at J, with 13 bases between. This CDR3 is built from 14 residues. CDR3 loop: CASSLVGGEGKLFF. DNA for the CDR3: TGCGCCAGCAGCTTGGTCGGGGGCGAAGGAAAACTGTTTTTT.

The CDR3 coding sequence is TGCGCCAGCAGCCAAGATGACGGACTAGCCAAAAACATTCAGTACTTC. Amino acids: CASSQDDGLAKNIQYF. The V and J genes are TRBV4-1 and TRBJ2-4; D is possibly TRBD2 (5 bases). Trimming shortened V by 0 bases and J by 0 bases, and 9 bases separated the two germline ends. This CDR3 is built from 16 residues. CDR1 is MGHRA, CDR2 YSYEKL, per germline.

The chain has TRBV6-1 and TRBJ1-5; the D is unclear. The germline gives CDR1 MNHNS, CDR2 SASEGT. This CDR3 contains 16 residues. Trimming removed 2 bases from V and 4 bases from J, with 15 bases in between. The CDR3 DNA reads TGTGCCAGCAGTGAAAGTGTCGGGCAAGGGAATCAGCCCCAGCATTTT. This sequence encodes CASSESVGQGNQPQHF.